This T cell receptor (beta chain) came from a study of spatial heterogeneity in lung cancer. General study findings and limits: More often at tumor resection than at routine follow-up, ubiquitous expanded tumor TCRs were detected in the blood.

Germline lookup yields CDR1 DFQATT and CDR2 SNEGSKA (reference sequence). The CDR3 contains 15 residues. V was pared by 3 bases and J by 4 bases, with 7 bases of the junction left unmatched. Points on this clonotype: The target antigen is unknown.

TCRdb re-derived calls from the 5' RACE reads in MiXCR, one entry per CDR3 protein. Of 89,000 or so distinct CDR3 sequences in the sample, around 21% are singletons; the top ten hold 5.5% to 7%. Time point specified: sample taken at primary tumor resection. Without sorting, whole RNA was sequenced from tumor, nontumor lung or frozen PBMC. Samples came from 72 TRACERx patients with untreated early-stage lung cancer. The chain couples TRBV20-1 to TRBJ2-3; 10 bases are shared with TRBD2. The TCR was taken from a male donor with early-stage non-small cell lung cancer. Sample: PBMCs, taken at surgery. CDR3 nucleotide sequence: TGCAGTGCTAGCCCCCCTAGCGGGAGAGCAGATACGCAGTATTTT. The encoded protein is CSASPPSGRADTQYF.